The T cell receptor (beta chain) under discussion was sequenced for a study of identical twins. Each CDR3 protein gets one entry after TCRdb re-called the 5' RACE reads with MiXCR. The sample lists approximately 490,000 distinct CDR3 sequences; approximately 20% were seen once. Details on this clonotype: The antigen is undetermined.

The CDR3 is made up of 14 amino acids. Trimming left V 0 bases short and J 5 bases short, with 10 bases between. Germline V lookup: CDR1 LGHDT, CDR2 YNNKEL (reference sequence). Study conclusions and caveats: The degree of excess twin sharing was weaker in beta out-of-frame sequences. An excess of low generation probability was shown by twin-shared out-of-frame alpha sequences. Findings depended on cross-sectional statistics rather than tracking the same donors.

Healthy Caucasians, and only they, were the donors. In addition, the sample was reused for a study of yellow fever vaccine responses in identical twins.

This sequence was found in a woman aged 18-29 years in good health. The rearrangement joins TRBV3-1 to TRBJ2-5; no definite D call. Sequencing input: CD4+ T cells sorted from blood. For the CDR3, the DNA is TGTGCCAGCAGCCAAGAAGCAGCAATTGAGACCCAGTACTTC. This translates into CASSQEAAIETQYF.